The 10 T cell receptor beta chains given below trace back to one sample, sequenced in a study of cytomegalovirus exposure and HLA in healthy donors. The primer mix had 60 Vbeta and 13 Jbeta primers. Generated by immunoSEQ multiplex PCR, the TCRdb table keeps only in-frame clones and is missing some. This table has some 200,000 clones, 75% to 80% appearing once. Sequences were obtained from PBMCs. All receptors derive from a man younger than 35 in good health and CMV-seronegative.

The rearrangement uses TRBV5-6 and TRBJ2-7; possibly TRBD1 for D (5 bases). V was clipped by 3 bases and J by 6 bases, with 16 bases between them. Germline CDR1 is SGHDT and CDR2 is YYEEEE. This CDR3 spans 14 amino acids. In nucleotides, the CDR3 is TGTGCCAGCAGCTCCAGGGATCAAGGCGGCGAGCAGTACTTC. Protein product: CASSSRDQGGEQYF.

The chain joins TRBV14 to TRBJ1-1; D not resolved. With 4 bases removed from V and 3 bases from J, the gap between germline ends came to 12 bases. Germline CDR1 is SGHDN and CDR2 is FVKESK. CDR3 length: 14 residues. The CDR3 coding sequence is TGTGCCAGCAGCCGGAGCAACGCGGACACTGAAGCTTTCTTT. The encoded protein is CASSRSNADTEAFF. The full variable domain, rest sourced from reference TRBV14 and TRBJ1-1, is EAGVTQFPSHSVIEKGQTVTLRCDPISGHDNLYWYRRVMGKEIKFLLHFVKESKQDESGMPNNRFLAERTGGTYSTLKVQPAELEDSGVYFCASSRSNADTEAFFGQGTRLTVV.

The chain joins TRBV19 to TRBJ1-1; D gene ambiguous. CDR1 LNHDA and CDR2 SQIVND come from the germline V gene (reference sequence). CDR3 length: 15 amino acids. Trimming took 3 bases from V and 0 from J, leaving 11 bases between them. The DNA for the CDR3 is TGTGCCAGTAGTATGGATGGAGCCATGAACACTGAAGCTTTCTTT. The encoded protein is CASSMDGAMNTEAFF.

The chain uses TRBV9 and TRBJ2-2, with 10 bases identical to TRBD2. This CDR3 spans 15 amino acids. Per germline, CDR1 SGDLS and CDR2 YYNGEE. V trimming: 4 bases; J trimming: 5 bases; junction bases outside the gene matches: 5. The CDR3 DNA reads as TGTGCCAGCAGCACAACTAGCGGGGAGACCGGGGAGCTGTTTTTT. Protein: CASSTTSGETGELFF. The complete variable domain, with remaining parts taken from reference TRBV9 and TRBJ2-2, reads DSGVTQTPKHLITATGQRVTLRCSPRSGDLSVYWYQQSLDQGLQFLIQYYNGEERAKGNILERFSAQQFPDLHSELNLSSLELGDSALYFCASSTTSGETGELFFGEGSRLTVL.

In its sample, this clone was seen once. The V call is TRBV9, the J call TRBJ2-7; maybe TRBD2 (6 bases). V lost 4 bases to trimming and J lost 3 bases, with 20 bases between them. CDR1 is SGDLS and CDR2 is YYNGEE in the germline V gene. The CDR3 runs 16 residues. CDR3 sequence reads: CASSPSWGEFGYEQYF. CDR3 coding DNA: TGTGCCAGCAGCCCTTCGTGGGGGGAGTTCGGCTACGAGCAGTACTTC.

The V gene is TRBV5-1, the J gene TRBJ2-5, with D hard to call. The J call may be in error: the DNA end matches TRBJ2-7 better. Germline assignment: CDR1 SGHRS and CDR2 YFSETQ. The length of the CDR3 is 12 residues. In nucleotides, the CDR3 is TGCGCCAGCAGCTTGGTAGCCTACGAGCAGTACTTC. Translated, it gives CASSLVAYEQYF.

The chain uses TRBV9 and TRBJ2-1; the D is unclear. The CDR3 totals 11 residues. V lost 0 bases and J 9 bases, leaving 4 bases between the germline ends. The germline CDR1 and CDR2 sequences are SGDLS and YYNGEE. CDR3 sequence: CASSVDTEQFF. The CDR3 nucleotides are TGTGCCAGCAGCGTAGACACTGAGCAGTTCTTC. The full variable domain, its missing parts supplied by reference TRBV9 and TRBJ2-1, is DSGVTQTPKHLITATGQRVTLRCSPRSGDLSVYWYQQSLDQGLQFLIQYYNGEERAKGNILERFSAQQFPDLHSELNLSSLELGDSALYFCASSVDTEQFFGPGTRLTVL.

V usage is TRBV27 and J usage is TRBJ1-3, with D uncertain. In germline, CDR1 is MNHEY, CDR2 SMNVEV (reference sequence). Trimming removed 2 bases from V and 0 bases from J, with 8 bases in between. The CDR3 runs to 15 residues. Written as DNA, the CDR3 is TGTGCCAGCAGTTTAAATGGCCTCTCTGGAAACACCATATATTTT. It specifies CASSLNGLSGNTIYF.

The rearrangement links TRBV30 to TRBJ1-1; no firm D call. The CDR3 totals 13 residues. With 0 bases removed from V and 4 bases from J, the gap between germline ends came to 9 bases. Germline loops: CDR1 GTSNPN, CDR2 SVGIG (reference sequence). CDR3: CAWSVSQSTEAFF. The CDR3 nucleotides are TGTGCCTGGAGTGTATCCCAGTCCACTGAAGCTTTCTTT.

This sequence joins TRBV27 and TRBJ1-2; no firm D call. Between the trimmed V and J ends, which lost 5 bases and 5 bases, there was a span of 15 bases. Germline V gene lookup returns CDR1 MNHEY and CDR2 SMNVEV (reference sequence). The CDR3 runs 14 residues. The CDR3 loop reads CASSQTPYVYGYTF. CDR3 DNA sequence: TGTGCCAGCAGTCAGACACCTTACGTTTATGGCTACACCTTC.